These T cell receptor beta chains were read from a single sample in a study of shared clonotypes between healthy human individuals. Assay used: immunoSEQ multiplex PCR; TCRdb lists only in-frame clones, some missing. Altogether more than 150,000 clones are present, 65% to 80% being singletons, with the ten largest covering about 10%. Sequences were obtained from memory CD4+ T cells sorted from blood. All receptors derive from a man aged 25 to 45 in good health. Both conserved end residues are part of each CDR3. D genes are given only for firm matches. Rows give clone size only sometimes, using once, few, many, or a class for an expanded clone.

clone_size | j_call | v_call | cdr3_length | d_call | cdr3_nt | cdr3_aa
NA | TRBJ1-1 | TRBV2 | 15 | NA | TGTGCCAGCATCCTCCGGGAAGGGGTTGGGACTGAAGCTTTCTTT | CASILREGVGTEAFF
NA | TRBJ2-7 | TRBV5-1 | 14 | TRBD1 | TGCGCCAGCAGCTTGGAGGGACAGTTATACGAGCAGTACTTC | CASSLEGQLYEQYF
NA | TRBJ2-7 | TRBV27 | 15 | TRBD2 | TGTGCCAGCAGTTCCGCTAGCGGAGACACCTACGAGCAGTACTTC | CASSSASGDTYEQYF
NA | TRBJ2-1 | TRBV18 | 17 | TRBD2 | TGTGCCAGCTCACCACTCGGACTAGCGGGTGGGTACAATGAGCAGTTCTTC | CASSPLGLAGGYNEQFF
few | TRBJ1-5 | TRBV6-5 | 15 | TRBD1 | TGTGCCAGCAGAGGCGGGACAGGGGGCTCTCAGCCCCAGCATTTT | CASRGGTGGSQPQHF
many | TRBJ1-2 | TRBV6-5 | 13 | TRBD1 | TGTGCCAGCAGACGACAGGGGAAAGATGGCTACACCTTC | CASRRQGKDGYTF
NA | TRBJ1-3 | TRBV2 | 15 | NA | TGTGCCAGCAGTGAACAGGGAGGATCTGGAAACACCATATATTTT | CASSEQGGSGNTIYF
few | TRBJ2-1 | TRBV7-2 | 14 | NA | TGTGCCAGCAGCTTAGGACGGGACTGGCCAACGGAGTTCTTC | CASSLGRDWPTEFF
few | TRBJ2-5 | TRBV6-1 | 13 | NA | TGTGCCAGCAGTAGGGGGGGACAAGAGACCCAGTACTTC | CASSRGGQETQYF
once | TRBJ2-3 | TRBV15 | 16 | NA | TGTGCCACCAGCAGAGTAATTGGGGAGCGGACAGATACGCAGTATTTT | CATSRVIGERTDTQYF
NA | TRBJ2-3 | TRBV9 | 14 | NA | TGTGCCAGCAAGGGGGGGAGCTTCACAGATACGCAGTATTTT | CASKGGSFTDTQYF
NA | TRBJ2-4 | TRBV15 | 16 | NA | TGTGCCACCAGCAGAGAAACTTTAGCACGGGGGAACATTCAGTACTTC | CATSRETLARGNIQYF
NA | TRBJ1-1 | TRBV6-1 | 13 | NA | TGTGCCAGCACCCGAACCGACAGTTTGAGGGCTTTCTTT | CASTRTDSLRAFF
once | TRBJ1-1 | TRBV6-5 | 15 | NA | TGTGCCAGCAGTTACTCCCCAGGGAGTCACACTGAAGCTTTCTTT | CASSYSPGSHTEAFF
NA | TRBJ1-2 | TRBV7-9 | 14 | NA | TGTGCCAGCAGCTTAGCGTCTGCTAACTATGGCTACACCTTC | CASSLASANYGYTF
NA | TRBJ1-2 | TRBV5-1 | 13 | NA | TGCGCCAGCAGCTTGGACCCAGGGGAAGGCTACACCTTC | CASSLDPGEGYTF
once | TRBJ2-2 | TRBV5-4 | 14 | NA | TGTGCCAGCAGCCCAGGGGACATCACCGGGGAGCTGTTTTTT | CASSPGDITGELFF
NA | TRBJ2-3 | TRBV2 | 18 | TRBD2 | TGTGCCAGCCGGAGGGGGACTAGCGGAGGGGCTAGGGTTGATACGCAGTATTTT | CASRRGTSGGARVDTQYF
NA | TRBJ2-1 | TRBV7-9 | 14 | NA | TGTGCCAGCAGCCCGGGACCGACTTATAATGAGCAGTTCTTC | CASSPGPTYNEQFF
medium-sized | TRBJ2-7 | TRBV25-1 | 13 | NA | TGTGCCAGCAAGGATCAGGGGAGCTACGAGCAGTACTTC | CASKDQGSYEQYF
few | TRBJ2-1 | TRBV10-3 | 19 | TRBD2 | TGTGCCATCAGTGATTCGAGGGGACTAGCGGGAGGTGGATACAATGAGCAGTTCTTC | CAISDSRGLAGGGYNEQFF
NA | TRBJ2-1 | TRBV6-4 | 15 | TRBD2 | TGTGCCAGCAGTGTTTCCGCGGGAGGGTCCCATGAGCAGTTCTTC | CASSVSAGGSHEQFF
NA | TRBJ1-3 | TRBV2 | 14 | NA | TGTGCCAGCAGTGAAGAGTTCTCTGGAAACACCATATATTTT | CASSEEFSGNTIYF
few | TRBJ1-4 | TRBV7-9 | 19 | TRBD1 | TGTGCCAGCAGCTCCTACACAGGGGGACTAAGACCAACTAATGAAAAACTGTTTTTT | CASSSYTGGLRPTNEKLFF
NA | TRBJ2-3 | TRBV5-1 | 16 | NA | TGCGCCAGCAGCTTGGACTCGGGGCTGAGCACAGATACGCAGTATTTT | CASSLDSGLSTDTQYF
once | TRBJ1-2 | TRBV7-2 | 14 | NA | TGTGCCAGCAGCTTAGAGGCTGCTAACTATGGCTACACCTTC | CASSLEAANYGYTF
once | TRBJ1-2 | TRBV5-1 | 13 | NA | TGCGCCAGCAGCTTTTTGGGGGATCGTGGCTACACCTTC | CASSFLGDRGYTF
NA | TRBJ1-1 | TRBV6-6 | 13 | NA | TGTGCCAGCAGTTATTATGGGGACACTGAAGCTTTCTTT | CASSYYGDTEAFF
few | TRBJ2-7 | TRBV2 | 15 | NA | TGTGCCAGCAGTGTGTTTACAGGGCGATCCTACGAGCAGTACTTC | CASSVFTGRSYEQYF
NA | TRBJ2-7 | TRBV7-2 | 13 | NA | TGTGCCAGCAGCTTAGAGGCTGAGGACGAGCAGTACTTC | CASSLEAEDEQYF
NA | TRBJ1-5 | TRBV5-6 | 13 | NA | TGTGCCAGCTCTACAGGGAGCAATCAGCCCCAGCATTTT | CASSTGSNQPQHF
many | TRBJ1-2 | TRBV29-1 | 14 | NA | TGCAGCGCCATGGGTCGGGGCGCGGGAGGTGGCTACACCTTC | CSAMGRGAGGGYTF
NA | TRBJ2-7 | TRBV4-2 | 12 | NA | TGTGCCAGCAGCCTTGGGGTGTACGAGCAGTACTTC | CASSLGVYEQYF
NA | TRBJ2-7 | TRBV28 | 12 | NA | TGTGCCACTGCCCCCTCGACCTACGAGCAGTACTTC | CATAPSTYEQYF
NA | TRBJ2-1 | TRBV7-2 | 16 | TRBD2 | TGTGCCAGCAGCTTGACTAGCGGGAGAGTACAAAGTGAGCAGTTCTTC | CASSLTSGRVQSEQFF
NA | TRBJ2-1 | TRBV25-1 | 17 | NA | TGTGCCAGCAGTGAAGAGCACGGACTAACATACTACAATGAGCAGTTCTTC | CASSEEHGLTYYNEQFF
NA | TRBJ2-1 | TRBV28 | 16 | NA | TGTGCCAGCAGTCCACCCCGGTACAGGACCTACAATGAGCAGTTCTTC | CASSPPRYRTYNEQFF
few | TRBJ2-3 | TRBV7-2 | 13 | NA | TGTGCCAGCAGCTGGACTTGGACAGATACGCAGTATTTT | CASSWTWTDTQYF
NA | TRBJ2-3 | TRBV5-1 | 17 | NA | TGCGCCAGCAGCTTGGCCATCCGTCCCCCCGGCACAGATACGCAGTATTTT | CASSLAIRPPGTDTQYF
NA | TRBJ2-7 | TRBV5-5 | 13 | TRBD2 | TGTGCCAGCAGCCTGGTGCCTAGCGGCGAGCAGTACTTC | CASSLVPSGEQYF
NA | TRBJ2-7 | TRBV28 | 11 | NA | TGTGCCAGCAGTGGCGGATGGGAGCAGTACTTC | CASSGGWEQYF
NA | TRBJ2-2 | TRBV29-1 | 12 | TRBD2 | TGCAGCGCCCGGGAGGTCAGCGGGGAGCTGTTTTTT | CSAREVSGELFF
NA | TRBJ2-1 | TRBV5-5 | 15 | TRBD2 | TGTGCCAGCAGCCCCCGACTCGCGGGAGACAATGAGCAGTTCTTC | CASSPRLAGDNEQFF
few | TRBJ2-2 | TRBV11-2 | 15 | NA | TGTGCCAGCAGCTGGGACCAATGGGGCACCGGGGAGCTGTTTTTT | CASSWDQWGTGELFF
NA | TRBJ2-7 | TRBV6-5 | 15 | TRBD1 | TGTGCCAGCAGTTACGACTCCGGGACAGGGAACGAGCAGTACTTC | CASSYDSGTGNEQYF
NA | TRBJ2-1 | TRBV9 | 20 | TRBD1 | TGTGCCAGCAGCGTAGAGGGTGGACTGACGAACAGGGGGCGTTACAATGAGCAGTTCTTC | CASSVEGGLTNRGRYNEQFF
NA | TRBJ1-2 | TRBV27 | 13 | TRBD1 | TGTGCCAGCAGCCCGACAGGGGTCGAGGGCTACACCTTC | CASSPTGVEGYTF
NA | TRBJ2-1 | TRBV4-1 | 16 | TRBD2 | TGCGCCAGCAGCCAAGGGGGGCTAGCGGGAAGCAATGAGCAGTTCTTC | CASSQGGLAGSNEQFF
NA | TRBJ2-1 | TRBV5-1 | 15 | NA | TGCGCCAGCAGCTTGGCGACCACCGGAACGAATGAGCAGTTCTTC | CASSLATTGTNEQFF
NA | TRBJ2-3 | TRBV7-3 | 15 | TRBD2 | TGTGCCAGCAGTCGGACTAGCGGGAGTACAGATACGCAGTATTTT | CASSRTSGSTDTQYF
many | TRBJ2-7 | TRBV10-3 | 16 | TRBD2 | TGTGCCATCAGTGAGCCGGGACTAGCGGGAGGGGACGAGCAGTACTTC | CAISEPGLAGGDEQYF
NA | TRBJ1-4 | TRBV15 | 17 | TRBD1 | TGTGCCACCAGCAGAGAACTAGGACAGGGCAAAAATGAAAAACTGTTTTTT | CATSRELGQGKNEKLFF